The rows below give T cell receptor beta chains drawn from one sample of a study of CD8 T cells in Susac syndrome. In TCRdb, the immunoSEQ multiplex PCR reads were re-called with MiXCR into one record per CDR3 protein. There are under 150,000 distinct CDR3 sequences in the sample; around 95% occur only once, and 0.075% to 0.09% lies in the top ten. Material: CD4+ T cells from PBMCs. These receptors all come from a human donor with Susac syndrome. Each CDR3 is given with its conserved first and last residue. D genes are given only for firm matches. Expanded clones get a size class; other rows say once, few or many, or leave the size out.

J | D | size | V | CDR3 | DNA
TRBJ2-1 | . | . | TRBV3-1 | CASSRALGVEQFF | TGTGCCAGCAGCCGGGCCCTCGGGGTCGAGCAGTTCTTC
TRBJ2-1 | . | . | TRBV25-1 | CASVGTGLNEQFF | TGTGCCAGCGTAGGGACTGGACTCAATGAGCAGTTCTTC
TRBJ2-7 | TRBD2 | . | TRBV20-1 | CSASDRRERSEQYF | TGCAGTGCTAGTGATCGGCGGGAGAGGAGCGAGCAGTACTTC
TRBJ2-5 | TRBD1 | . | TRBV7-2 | CASSSHGTAGAQYF | TGTGCCAGCAGCTCACACGGGACAGCCGGGGCCCAGTACTTC
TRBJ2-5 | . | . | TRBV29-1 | CSVGGEEETQYF | TGCAGCGTTGGAGGGGAGGAAGAGACCCAGTACTTC
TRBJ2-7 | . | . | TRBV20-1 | CSARLTTALRDEQYF | TGCAGTGCCCGATTGACTACCGCCCTTAGGGACGAGCAGTACTTC
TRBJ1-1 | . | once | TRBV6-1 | CASSGKGTPEAFF | TGTGCCAGCAGCGGAAAAGGGACTCCTGAAGCTTTCTTT
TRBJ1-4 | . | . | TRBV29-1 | CSAQDGGRTNEKLFF | TGCAGCGCCCAAGACGGGGGCCGGACTAATGAAAAACTGTTTTTT
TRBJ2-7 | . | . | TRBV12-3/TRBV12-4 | CASSLRRPWGEQYF | TGTGCCAGCAGTTTGAGGCGGCCCTGGGGCGAGCAGTACTTC
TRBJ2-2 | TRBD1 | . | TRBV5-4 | CASSWNRGIGGELFF | TGTGCCAGCAGCTGGAACAGGGGGATCGGCGGGGAGCTGTTTTTT
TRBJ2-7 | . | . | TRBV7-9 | CASSLELGGEQYF | TGTGCCAGCAGCTTAGAGTTGGGAGGCGAGCAGTACTTC
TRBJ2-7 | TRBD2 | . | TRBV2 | CASSPTSGSSYEQYF | TGTGCCAGCAGTCCGACTAGCGGGAGCTCCTACGAGCAGTACTTC
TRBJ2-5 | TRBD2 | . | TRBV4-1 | CASSPPGGVKETQYF | TGCGCCAGCAGCCCCCCGGGGGGGGTAAAAGAGACCCAGTACTTC
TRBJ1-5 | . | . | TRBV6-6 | CASSHKGGESNQPQHF | TGTGCCAGCAGCCACAAAGGGGGGGAGAGCAATCAGCCCCAGCATTTT
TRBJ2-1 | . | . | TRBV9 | CASSLRVGQSYNEQFF | TGTGCCAGCAGCCTCCGGGTGGGGCAATCCTACAATGAGCAGTTCTTC
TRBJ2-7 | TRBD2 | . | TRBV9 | CASSPSGNILYEQYF | TGTGCCAGCAGCCCTAGCGGGAACATTCTCTACGAGCAGTACTTC
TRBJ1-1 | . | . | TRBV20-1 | CSANRFTEAFF | TGCAGTGCTAACCGCTTTACTGAAGCTTTCTTT
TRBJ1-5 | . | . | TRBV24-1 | CATSTSGEQPQHF | TGTGCCACCAGTACCTCTGGAGAGCAGCCCCAGCATTTT
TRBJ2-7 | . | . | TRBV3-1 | CASSQETVAYEQYF | TGTGCCAGCAGCCAAGAAACTGTAGCCTACGAGCAGTACTTC
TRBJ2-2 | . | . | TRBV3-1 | CASRPPRSGFRPGELFF | TGTGCCAGCAGACCCCCCAGGTCGGGTTTCCGGCCCGGGGAGCTGTTTTTT
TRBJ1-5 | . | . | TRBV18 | CASSWAIRQPQHF | TGTGCCAGCTCATGGGCCATCCGTCAGCCCCAGCATTTT
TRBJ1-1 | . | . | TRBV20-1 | CSARDHRRTEAFF | TGCAGTGCTAGAGATCACAGGCGTACTGAAGCTTTCTTT
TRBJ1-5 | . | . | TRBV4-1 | CASSQPGFGATKHF | TGCGCCAGCAGCCAGCCCGGCTTTGGGGCAACGAAGCATTTT
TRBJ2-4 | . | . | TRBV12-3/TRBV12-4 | CASSLGGANIQYF | TGTGCCAGCAGTTTAGGGGGTGCAAACATTCAGTACTTC
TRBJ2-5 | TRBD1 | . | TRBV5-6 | CASSSPPGGYETQYF | TGTGCCAGCAGCTCCCCACCAGGGGGCTACGAGACCCAGTACTTC
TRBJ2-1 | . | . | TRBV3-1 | CASSQDTGSYNEQFF | TGTGCCAGCAGCCAAGACACCGGGAGCTACAATGAGCAGTTCTTC
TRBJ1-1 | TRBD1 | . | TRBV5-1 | CASSLDRDGTEAFF | TGCGCCAGCAGCCTCGACAGGGATGGCACTGAAGCTTTCTTT
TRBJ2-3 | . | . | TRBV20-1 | CSARTLRGTDTQYF | TGCAGTGCTAGGACCTTGCGCGGCACAGATACGCAGTATTTT
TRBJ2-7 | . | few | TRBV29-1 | CSVSGRVSPYEQYF | TGCAGCGTTAGCGGACGGGTCTCTCCCTACGAGCAGTACTTC
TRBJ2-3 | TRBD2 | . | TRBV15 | CATSRGLLADTDTQYF | TGTGCCACCAGCAGGGGCCTACTAGCGGACACAGATACGCAGTATTTT
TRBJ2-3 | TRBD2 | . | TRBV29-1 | CSVGASGRIDTQYF | TGCAGCGTTGGGGCTAGCGGGAGAATAGATACGCAGTATTTT
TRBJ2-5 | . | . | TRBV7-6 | CASSGPKDF | TGTGCCAGCAGCGGCCCCAAGGACTTC